The 12 T cell receptor beta chains reported below all come from one sample, sequenced in a study of regulatory T cells in long-lasting Graves disease. Investigators prepared the TCR beta libraries by applying iRepertoire HTBI primers and Arm-PCR of CDR3 regions. TCRdb re-called the multiplex PCR reads with MiXCR, one entry per CDR3 protein. The table lists about 300,000 distinct CDR3 sequences, under 20% of them singletons. Described time point: newly diagnosed GD, antithyroid drugs for less than 3 months. The TCR library was made from RNA that had been extracted from PBMCs in TRIzol. This specimen consisted of peripheral blood mononuclear cells (PBMCs), obtained at new diagnosis, from a patient treated with antithyroid drugs. These TCRs come from a female donor with Graves disease.

This clonotype came up many times. This chain connects TRBV28 to TRBJ1-4; TRBD1 matches 8 bases. CDR1 MDHEN and CDR2 SYDVKM come from the germline V gene. With V trimmed by 5 bases and J by 8 bases, 10 bases remained unmatched. This CDR3 is built from 15 residues. The CDR3 loop reads CASSLRQGLGEKLFF. The CDR3 region has the DNA TGTGCCAGCAGTCTAAGACAGGGGCTTGGGGAAAAACTGTTTTTT. Based on the CDR3 plus reference TRBV28 and TRBJ1-4, the full variable domain is DVKVTQSSRYLVKRTGEKVFLECVQDMDHENMFWYRQDPGLGLRLIYFSYDVKMKEKGDIPEGYSVSREKKERFSLILESASTNQTSMYLCASSLRQGLGEKLFFGSGTQLSVL.

The CDR3 DNA reads TGCAGTGCTAGAGATCGGCGGGAGCCCTCCCCAGATACGCAGTATTTT. Translating it yields CSARDRREPSPDTQYF. V is TRBV20-1 and J is TRBJ2-3; 7 positions match TRBD2. The germline V gene encodes CDR1 DFQATT and CDR2 SNEGSKA (reference sequence). The J segment lost 4 bases and the V segment lost 0 bases, leaving 10 bases of the junction unmatched. CDR3 size: 16 residues.

The table lists this clonotype with many counts. V is TRBV14 and J is TRBJ1-2; D remains unclear. Germline-derived CDR1 and CDR2 are SGHDN and FVKESK. Trimming took off 1 base at V and 5 bases at J, with 8 bases between the two ends. The CDR3 totals 13 residues. CDR3 amino acids: CASSQAGPYGYTF. The CDR3 DNA reads TGTGCCAGCAGCCAAGCGGGCCCTTATGGCTACACCTTC.

This clonotype was seen at least ten times. Here the CDR3 reads CASNLTQGNQETQYF. In nucleotides, the CDR3 is TGTGCCAGCAACCTTACCCAGGGGAACCAAGAGACCCAGTACTTC. The rearrangement joins TRBV11-2 to TRBJ2-5; D may be TRBD1 (6 bases). CDR1 is SGHAT and CDR2 is FQNNGV in the germline V gene. V was shortened by 7 bases and J by 0 bases, with 15 bases between the two germline ends. The CDR3 is 15 amino acids.

The CDR3 reads CAILGPGRANTGELFF. CDR3 DNA: TGTGCCATCCTGGGCCCGGGGCGCGCGAACACCGGGGAGCTGTTTTTT. The chain is built from TRBV10-3 and TRBJ2-2; either TRBD1 or TRBD2 may fit D (5 bases each). V dropped 8 bases and J dropped 0 bases, with 16 bases sitting between them. Germline CDR1 is ENHRY and CDR2 is SYGVKD. The CDR3 has 16 amino acids.

CDR3 nucleotides: TGTGCCAGCAGCTTCCGGGCCGACCTCTACGAGCAGTACTTC. Translation gives CASSFRADLYEQYF. The rearrangement joins TRBV11-2 to TRBJ2-7; D remains unclear. CDR1 is SGHAT and CDR2 is FQNNGV in the germline V gene. V gave up 3 bases and J gave up 3 bases, with 12 bases separating them. The CDR3 is 14 amino acids.

This clonotype was seen ten or more times. The chain employs TRBV7-9 and TRBJ2-6, with no clear D. The germline V gene encodes CDR1 SEHNR and CDR2 FQNEAQ (reference sequence). The CDR3 totals 16 residues. The germline V and J ends were trimmed by 4 bases and 0 bases, with 10 bases remaining between them. The CDR3 DNA reads as TGTGCCAGCAGCTCCCTACTGACCTCTGGGGCCAACGTCCTGACTTTC. The encoded protein is CASSSLLTSGANVLTF.

The V gene is TRBV7-3, the J gene TRBJ2-2; perhaps TRBD1 as D (6 bases). The CDR3 runs to 15 residues. V dropped 2 bases and J dropped 6 bases, with 13 bases sitting between them. CDR1 is SGHTA, CDR2 FQGTGA, per germline. This CDR3 is CASSLSGARPGELFF. The CDR3 DNA reads as TGTGCCAGCAGCTTATCAGGGGCGCGCCCCGGGGAGCTGTTTTTT.

The V call is TRBV11-3, the J call TRBJ2-7, with D perhaps TRBD2 (5 bases). The J call may be in error: the DNA end matches TRBJ2-1 better. The germline CDR1 and CDR2 sequences are SGHNT and YENEEA. This CDR3 region has 14 residues. Here the CDR3 DNA reads TGTGCCAGCAGCCCCCTGGGAGCCCACAATGAGCAGTTCTTC. Its protein product is CASSPLGAHNEQFF.

V usage is TRBV28 and J usage is TRBJ2-7; 13 bases agree with TRBD2. Germline V gives CDR1 MDHEN, CDR2 SYDVKM. This CDR3 has 19 residues. The ends lost 5 bases at V and 0 bases at J; junction bases unmatched: 13. Written as DNA, the CDR3 is TGTGCCAGCAGTCCCCACCGCCCCGGGACTAGCGGGGCCTCCTACGAGCAGTACTTC. Its translation: CASSPHRPGTSGASYEQYF.

As regards this clonotype: This could be a read error, since a much larger clone is one nucleotide away. The rearrangement uses TRBV11-2 and TRBJ2-2, with D perhaps matching TRBD1 (6 bases). This CDR3 region has 15 residues. Germline CDR1 and CDR2: SGHAT and FQNNGV. The V gene lost 0 bases and the J gene lost 10 bases, with 15 bases spanning the gap. CDR3 loop: CASSLEHLGAVELFF. The CDR3 DNA reads as TGTGCCAGCAGCTTAGAGCACCTGGGGGCCGTGGAGCTGTTTTTT.

This clonotype was detected many times. The V and J genes are TRBV2 and TRBJ2-2; D may be TRBD1 or TRBD2 (5 bases each). The CDR3 is 15 residues long. Trimming cost V 2 bases and J 6 bases, with 13 bases left between them. Germline values: CDR1 SNHLY, CDR2 FYNNEI. The CDR3 spells CASSEQGPVAGELFF. CDR3 DNA: TGTGCCAGCAGTGAACAGGGACCGGTGGCCGGGGAGCTGTTTTTT.